The rows below give T cell receptor beta chains drawn from one sample of a study of CD4 T cells in relation to SARS-CoV-2 and coronaviruses. Their target antigens are unknown. TCRdb's copy holds only in-frame clones and misses some; the assay was immunoSEQ multiplex PCR. Among about 12,000 clones listed, over 65% were seen once. The sequenced sample consisted of CD4+ T cells from PBMCs, cultured in vitro. The receptor source for this set is a human donor in good health. The CDR3 runs from the conserved cysteine through the conserved F or W. Clone sizes are given selectively: once, few, many, or a class where the clone is expanded.

J | V | size | CDR3
TRBJ1-1 | TRBV27 | NA | CASSRTGVGNTEAFF
TRBJ1-3 | TRBV6-5 | NA | CASSAQGLSGNTIYF
TRBJ2-3 | TRBV10-3 | NA | CAISGTSGRIPTQYF
TRBJ2-5 | TRBV3-1/TRBV3-2 | once | CASSQDMRQVETQYF
TRBJ2-1 | TRBV7-8 | once | CASSRDIYNEQFF
TRBJ2-5 | TRBV30 | NA | CALGTSGSQETQYF
TRBJ2-1 | TRBV24-1 | NA | CATSDLWYNEQFF
TRBJ2-3 | TRBV20-1 | NA | CSARWADTQYF
TRBJ2-7 | TRBV27 | NA | CASSFSGTSSYLPYEQYF
TRBJ1-1 | TRBV7-9 | NA | CASSHDGTEAFF
TRBJ2-2 | TRBV7-2 | NA | CASSGRTGAGELFF
TRBJ2-3 | TRBV10-1 | NA | CASSSQLGTDTQYF
TRBJ2-5 | TRBV9 | NA | CASNRDTQDTQYF
TRBJ2-1 | TRBV19 | NA | CASTPTSVKGNEQFF
TRBJ2-1 | TRBV15 | NA | CATSRDPGQREHNEQFF
TRBJ2-7 | TRBV2 | NA | CASSERYEQYF
TRBJ2-3 | TRBV6-4 | NA | CASSLAEADTQYF
TRBJ2-1 | TRBV19 | NA | CASRDRGEQFF
TRBJ2-7 | TRBV27 | few | CASSTIGSYEQYF
TRBJ2-5 | TRBV24-1 | once | CATSDLRLGDGETQYF
TRBJ2-3 | TRBV5-1 | once | CASSPRGGSTDTQYF
TRBJ1-5 | TRBV27 | NA | CASSHGTGGRKQPQHF
TRBJ2-5 | TRBV7-8 | NA | CASSLASGREETQYF